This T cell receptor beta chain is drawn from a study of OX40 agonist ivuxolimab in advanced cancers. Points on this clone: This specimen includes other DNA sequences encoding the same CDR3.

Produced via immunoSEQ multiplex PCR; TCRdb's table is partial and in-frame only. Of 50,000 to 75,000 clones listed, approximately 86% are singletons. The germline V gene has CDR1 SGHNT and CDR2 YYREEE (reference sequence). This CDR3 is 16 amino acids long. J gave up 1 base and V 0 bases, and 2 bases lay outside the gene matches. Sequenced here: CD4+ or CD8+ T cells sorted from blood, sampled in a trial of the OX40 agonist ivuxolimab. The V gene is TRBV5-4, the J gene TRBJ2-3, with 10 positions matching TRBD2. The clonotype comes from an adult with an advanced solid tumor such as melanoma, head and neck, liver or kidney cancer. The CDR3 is CASSLGLAGGTDTQYF. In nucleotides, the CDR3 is TGTGCCAGCAGCTTGGGGCTAGCGGGGGGCACAGATACGCAGTATTTT.